This T cell receptor beta chain was profiled in a study of T cells in Graves' hyperthyroidism and ophthalmopathy. V lost 7 bases, J lost 3 bases, and 9 bases stayed unmatched. The CDR3 has 15 amino acids. Germline V gene data show CDR1 as SEHNR and CDR2 as FQNEAQ (reference sequence). Hyperthyroidism, newly diagnosed and lasting under 2 months, affected patients aged 18 to 65. Template material for amplifying TCR beta CDR3 regions consisted of RNA transcripts. The TCR CDR3 was amplified in a first-round RT-PCR using the HTBI primer set. TCRdb passed the multiplex PCR reads through MiXCR, listing each CDR3 protein once. The sample consists of roughly 800,000 distinct CDR3 sequences, around 39% of them appearing once. The study's findings and limits: Clonotypes that were expanded in thyroid above 0.001 mostly appeared in blood too.

This clonotype was observed a handful of times. Its target is not known. The rearrangement links TRBV7-9 to TRBJ2-7; 10 bases map to TRBD1. The sequenced sample consisted of blood. The receptor comes from a man aged 18 to 35 with Graves' hyperthyroidism. The CDR3 DNA reads as TGTGCCAGCATCCAAGGGACAGGGGAGGGCTACGAGCAGTACTTC. Protein sequence: CASIQGTGEGYEQYF.